What follows are 11 T cell receptor beta chains derived from one specimen sequenced in a study of blood T cell repertoires in COVID-19. Libraries were prepared by immunoSEQ multiplex PCR; TCRdb keeps only in-frame clonotypes and omits some of them. The sample lists hundreds of thousands of clones; approximately 86% were seen once. Sequencing used PBMCs or T cells enriched from blood (not recorded which). The origin of the receptors is a middle-aged woman with acute COVID-19.

The J gene is TRBJ1-3, the V gene TRBV25-1; 8 bases fit TRBD1. CDR1 and CDR2 (germline): MGHDK, SYGVNS. After removal of 5 bases from V and 4 bases from J, the junction contained 7 bases not matched to a gene. This CDR3 contains 15 residues. CDR3 DNA: TGTGCCAGCAGTCCCCCCGACAGGGGAGGAAACACCATATATTTT. It is translated as CASSPPDRGGNTIYF. The variable domain in full, with the rest retrieved from reference TRBV25-1 and TRBJ1-3, is EADIYQTPRYLVIGTGKKITLECSQTMGHDKMYWYQQDPGMELHLIHYSYGVNSTEKGDLSSESTVSRIRTEHFPLTLESARPSHTSQYLCASSPPDRGGNTIYFGEGSWLTVV.

This chain uses TRBV15 with TRBJ2-1, with D possibly matching TRBD2 (5 bases). CDR1 LNHNV and CDR2 YYDKDF come from the germline V gene (reference sequence). CDR3 size: 15 residues. The ends were cut back, 1 base at V and 9 bases at J, with 16 bases in the middle. The CDR3 DNA follows: TGTGCCACCAGCAGAGGTCCTAATGAGGGCGCTGAGCAGTTCTTC. Its translation: CATSRGPNEGAEQFF.

The chain couples TRBV28 to TRBJ2-7, with 7 bases lining up with TRBD2. Germline values: CDR1 MDHEN, CDR2 SYDVKM. The CDR3 length is 15 residues. V lost 4 bases to trimming and J lost 0 bases; unmatched junction nucleotides: 6. CDR3 nucleotides: TGTGCCAGCAGTTCCACTGGCGGGAGCTCCTACGAGCAGTACTTC. Protein sequence: CASSSTGGSSYEQYF. Full variable domain (missing parts from reference TRBV28 and TRBJ2-7): DVKVTQSSRYLVKRTGEKVFLECVQDMDHENMFWYRQDPGLGLRLIYFSYDVKMKEKGDIPEGYSVSREKKERFSLILESASTNQTSMYLCASSSTGGSSYEQYFGPGTRLTVT.

The genes are TRBV11-3 and TRBJ2-1; 8 positions agree with TRBD2. The CDR3 is 15 residues long. J was trimmed by 9 bases and V by 1 base; bases with no gene match: 8. Per the germline V gene, CDR1 is SGHNT and CDR2 is YENEEA. The CDR3 spells CASSLASGGTGEQFF. The DNA for the CDR3 is TGTGCCAGCAGCTTAGCATCGGGAGGGACGGGTGAGCAGTTCTTC.

The chain combines TRBV6-4 with TRBJ2-2, with TRBD2 identical over 7 bases. V shed 9 bases and J 7 bases; nucleotides not matched to a gene: 11. There are 14 residues in the CDR3. Germline V CDR1 and CDR2: MRHNA, SNTAGT. This chain's CDR3 is CASREDPRDGELFF. The CDR3 DNA reads TGTGCCAGTCGGGAGGATCCAAGAGACGGGGAGCTGTTTTTT.

The chain uses TRBV3-1 (or the pseudogene TRBV3-2) and TRBJ2-7; D possibly corresponds to TRBD2 (6 bases). This CDR3 is built from 16 residues. Trimming left V 0 bases short and J 6 bases short, with 18 bases between. CDR1 LGHDT and CDR2 YNNKEL come from the germline V gene (reference sequence). The CDR3 protein is CASSQDLSGFNIEQYF. The CDR3 DNA reads TGTGCCAGCAGCCAAGATCTTAGCGGTTTTAATATCGAGCAGTACTTC.

CDR3 residues: CASSLFEGDNTF. CDR3 nucleotide sequence: TGTGCCAGCAGCCTTTTCGAGGGAGACAACACCTTC. The chain joins TRBV14 to TRBJ1-2; D gene uncertain. The V and J ends lost 4 bases and 12 bases respectively, with 15 bases between them. Looked up from germline, CDR1 is SGHDN and CDR2 is FVKESK. CDR3 size: 12 residues.

This clone was observed a single time. This rearrangement joins TRBV9 to TRBJ1-2; the match to TRBD1 covers 8 bases. Trimming took 0 bases from V and 3 from J; bases not matched to a gene: 7. The germline CDR1 and CDR2 sequences are SGDLS and YYNGEE. This CDR3 region has 16 residues. The CDR3 coding sequence is TGTGCCAGCAGCGTAGATGACAGGGGCGTATACTATGGCTACACCTTC. Translating it yields CASSVDDRGVYYGYTF.

V and J are TRBV11-3 and TRBJ2-3, with unresolved D. With 3 bases removed from V and 4 bases from J, the gap between germline ends came to 8 bases. The CDR3 has 13 residues. Germline V gene data show CDR1 as SGHNT and CDR2 as YENEEA. Here the CDR3 DNA reads TGTGCCAGCAGCTTGGCGGAACCAGATACGCAGTATTTT. Protein: CASSLAEPDTQYF.

A single count supports this clone. The chain carries TRBV18 and TRBJ2-7; 12 bases match TRBD2. J was trimmed by 3 bases and V by 6 bases; bases with no gene match: 3. Per germline, CDR1 KGHSH and CDR2 LQKENI. The CDR3 sequence is 14 residues long. The CDR3 coding sequence is TGTGCCAGCTCGCAGGGACTAGCGGGCTACGAGCAGTACTTC. It yields the protein CASSQGLAGYEQYF.

This chain uses TRBV6-5 with TRBJ2-1; maybe TRBD2 (6 bases). CDR3 length: 15 amino acids. The germline V gene encodes CDR1 MNHEY and CDR2 SVGAGI. V gave up 6 bases and J gave up 5 bases, with 17 bases separating them. This chain's CDR3 is CASRSGGLGDNEQFF. The DNA for the CDR3 is TGTGCCAGCAGGAGCGGAGGGTTAGGGGACAATGAGCAGTTCTTC.